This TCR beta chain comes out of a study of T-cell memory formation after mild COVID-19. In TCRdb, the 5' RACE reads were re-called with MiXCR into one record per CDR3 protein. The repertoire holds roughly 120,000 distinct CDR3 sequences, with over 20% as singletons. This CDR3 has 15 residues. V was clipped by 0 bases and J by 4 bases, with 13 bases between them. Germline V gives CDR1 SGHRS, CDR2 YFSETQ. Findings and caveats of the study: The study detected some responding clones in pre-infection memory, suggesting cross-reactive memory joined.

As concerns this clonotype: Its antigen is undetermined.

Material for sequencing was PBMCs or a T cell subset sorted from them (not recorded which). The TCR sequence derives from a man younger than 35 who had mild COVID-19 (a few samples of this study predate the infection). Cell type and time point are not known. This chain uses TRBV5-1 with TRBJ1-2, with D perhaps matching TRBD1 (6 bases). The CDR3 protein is CASSLEAGESYGYTF. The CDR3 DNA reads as TGCGCCAGCAGCTTGGAGGCAGGGGAGAGCTATGGCTACACCTTC.